The rows below give T cell receptor beta chains drawn from one sample of a study of PD-L1 blockade in urothelial cancer. Method: immunoSEQ multiplex PCR; TCRdb's copy keeps in-frame clones and lacks some. The sample carries 60,000 to 75,000 clones, 86% recorded once. The sample was PBMCs, taken around atezolizumab (anti-PD-L1) treatment. These receptors were taken from a man between 60 and 70 years old with urothelial cancer. Both conserved end residues are part of each CDR3. The D gene is left open where the match is weak. Where a row states a size, it is once, few, many or the class of an expanded clone; other rows omit it.

j_call clone_size v_call d_call cdr3_nt cdr3_aa
TRBJ1-4 - TRBV7-9 - TGTGCCAGCAGCTTAGGGGCCAGTAATGAAAAACTGTTTTTT CASSLGASNEKLFF
TRBJ2-1 - TRBV18 TRBD2 TGTGCCAGCTCACCAACAAGCGGGGGGGCCAATGAGCAGTTCTTC CASSPTSGGANEQFF
TRBJ2-7 - TRBV30 TRBD1 TGTGCCTGGAGGCGGACAGGGGTCTACGAGCAGTACTTC CAWRRTGVYEQYF
TRBJ1-2 - TRBV5-1 TRBD1 TGCGCCAGCAAGCAAACAGGGGGTGCCAACTATGGCTACACCTTC CASKQTGGANYGYTF
TRBJ2-7 - TRBV21-1 - TGTGCCAGCAGCAAAGCAGGGACTTACACCGACCCCCCGGCCATGTACTTC CASSKAGTYTDPPAMYF
TRBJ1-2 - TRBV7-9 TRBD1 TGTGCCAGCAGCTCCACCGGGACAGGATTCGATGGCTACACCTTC CASSSTGTGFDGYTF
TRBJ2-1 - TRBV6-6 - TGTGCCAGCAGTTACCGGCAGGTATCCCAAGGAGAGCAGTTCTTC CASSYRQVSQGEQFF
TRBJ1-2 many TRBV27 TRBD1 TGTGCCAGCAGTCCCCAACAGGGGGCCTGGGACTATGGCTACACCTTC CASSPQQGAWDYGYTF
TRBJ2-1 - TRBV11-1 TRBD2 TGTGCCAGCAGTCATAGCGGGGGGCTGGGCTACAATGAGCAGTTCTTC CASSHSGGLGYNEQFF
TRBJ2-1 - TRBV27 - TGTGCCAGCAGTTTTAACACCGGGGGTTACAATGAGCAGTTCTTC CASSFNTGGYNEQFF
TRBJ1-4 - TRBV5-1 - TGCGCCAGCAGCTGGGGACACCCTGAAAAACTGTTTTTT CASSWGHPEKLFF
TRBJ1-3 - TRBV6-6 TRBD1 TGTGCCAGCACGGGACAGGCTGTCTCTGGAAACACCATATATTTT CASTGQAVSGNTIYF
TRBJ1-3 - TRBV6-5 - TGTGCCAGCAGATTGGACTACGGAAACACCATATATTTT CASRLDYGNTIYF
TRBJ1-1 - TRBV6-6 - TGTGCCAGCAGTTACCTCGGGGGTTACACTGAAGCTTTCTTT CASSYLGGYTEAFF
TRBJ2-5 - TRBV9 TRBD2 TGTGCCAGCAGCAAGGGGGGAGCGGGGGGGCCAGAGACCCAGTACTTC CASSKGGAGGPETQYF
TRBJ2-1 - TRBV11-3 - TGTGCCAGCAGCCTAAATCGGGACTCGATCTCCTACAATGAGCAGTTCTTC CASSLNRDSISYNEQFF
TRBJ2-5 - TRBV18 TRBD2 TGTGCCAGCTCAAGTAGCGGGGGTTTCCAAGAGACCCAGTACTTC CASSSSGGFQETQYF
TRBJ1-5 - TRBV11-3 TRBD1 TGTGCCAGCAGCCACCATCAGGGGGAATATAGCAATCAGCCCCAGCATTTT CASSHHQGEYSNQPQHF
TRBJ1-6 once TRBV7-3 - TGTGCCAGCAGCTTGGAGGGAAGGACCTATAATTCACCCCTCCACTTT CASSLEGRTYNSPLHF
TRBJ2-7 - TRBV5-1 - TGCGCCAGCAGCTTACTCGGGGGTAACGAGCAGTACTTC CASSLLGGNEQYF
TRBJ1-2 - TRBV5-1 TRBD1 TGCGCCAGCAGCTTGGTGGGGACAGGGGGACGTGGCTACACCTTC CASSLVGTGGRGYTF
TRBJ2-5 - TRBV7-2 - TGTGCCAGCAGCGATCAGGTCCCGGGGGAGACCCAGTACTTC CASSDQVPGETQYF
TRBJ2-2 - TRBV11-2 TRBD2 TGTGCCAGCAGCTTAGAGAGTCTAGCGGGGCGCGTTGGGGAGCTGTTTTTT CASSLESLAGRVGELFF
TRBJ1-5 - TRBV7-6 - TGTGCCAGCAGCTTAGTGTACGGGGGGAATCAGCCCCAGCATTTT CASSLVYGGNQPQHF
TRBJ2-7 - TRBV5-1 TRBD1 TGCGCCAGCAGCTCCCAACAGGGGGCCGCCTACGAGCAGTACTTC CASSSQQGAAYEQYF
TRBJ1-5 - TRBV6-5 - TGTGCCAGCAGTTACTCGAGCCGGAATCAGCCCCAGCATTTT CASSYSSRNQPQHF
TRBJ1-2 - TRBV7-9 TRBD1 TGTGCCAGCAGCTTGGAGGGGGCCGGGGCCAACTATGGCTACACCTTC CASSLEGAGANYGYTF
TRBJ1-6 - TRBV7-2 TRBD1 TGTGCCAGCAGTAGTCAGGGGGCCGGTAATTCACCCCTCCACTTT CASSSQGAGNSPLHF
TRBJ2-5 few TRBV29-1 - TGCAGCGTTGTGGGGGCGCCCTTCGGAGAGACCCAGTACTTC CSVVGAPFGETQYF
TRBJ1-6 - TRBV7-3 - TGTGCCAGCAGCCTCTCAAGGGGCCTAAATTCACCCCTCCACTTT CASSLSRGLNSPLHF
TRBJ1-1 - TRBV18 - TGTGCCAGCTCACCAAAGAAAGCCGGACAGCGGAACACTGAAGCTTTCTTT CASSPKKAGQRNTEAFF
TRBJ2-1 - TRBV7-3 - TGTGCCAGCAGCTTAGGGGGAGGGGGTAAAGAGCAGTTCTTC CASSLGGGGKEQFF
TRBJ2-1 - TRBV6-6 - TGTGCCAGCAGTTACTCGTTGCAGGGGACGTTCTTC CASSYSLQGTFF
TRBJ2-6 - TRBV5-4 - TGTGCCAGCAGCTTGGCCAGGGGGAGGTCTGGGGCCAACGTCCTGACTTTC CASSLARGRSGANVLTF
TRBJ2-1 - TRBV21-1 - TGTGCCAGCAGCCAACCGCCGACTAGCGGACACTCCTACAATGAGCAGTTCTTC CASSQPPTSGHSYNEQFF
TRBJ1-4 - TRBV10-3 - TGTGCCATCAGTGAGGAGGTCTCGGGTAATGAAAAACTGTTTTTT CAISEEVSGNEKLFF
TRBJ2-5 - TRBV12-5 TRBD2 TGTGCTAGTGGTTTGAGAACTAGCGGGGGGGTTTTACAAGAGACCCAGTACTTC CASGLRTSGGVLQETQYF
TRBJ1-2 - TRBV6-5 TRBD1 TGTGCCAGCAGTTACTCGGACAGGGGTAACTATGGCTACACCTTC CASSYSDRGNYGYTF
TRBJ2-1 - TRBV7-9 - TGTGCCAGCAGCTGGCCCTTTCTAGGAGTCCCCTACAATGAGCAGTTCTTC CASSWPFLGVPYNEQFF
TRBJ2-7 - TRBV28 TRBD1 TGTGCCAGTTACTCCCCGGGACAGGGGGCAAACGAGCAGTACTTC CASYSPGQGANEQYF
TRBJ1-1 - TRBV13 TRBD1 TGTGCCAGCAGCCCGGCGGGACAGGGGAACACTGAAGCTTTCTTT CASSPAGQGNTEAFF
TRBJ2-3 once TRBV9 TRBD2 TGTGCCAGCAGCCTCCGGGGCGGGGGGGGAGATACGCAGTATTTT CASSLRGGGGDTQYF
TRBJ1-5 - TRBV30 - TGTGCCTGGAGTGTCGGGGGGCATCAGCCCCAGCATTTT CAWSVGGHQPQHF
TRBJ2-5 - TRBV25-1 TRBD2 TGTGCCAGCAGTGACGGCCTCCTAGCGGGGGGGGTAGAGACCCAGTACTTC CASSDGLLAGGVETQYF
TRBJ1-4 - TRBV28 - TGTGCCAGCAGTCTCGTGTCGGCAGGGAATGAAAAACTGTTTTTT CASSLVSAGNEKLFF
TRBJ2-2 - TRBV6-1 - TGTGCCAGCAGTTCCGATGTTACAGCCGGGGAGCTGTTTTTT CASSSDVTAGELFF
TRBJ2-5 - TRBV9 - TGTGCCAGCAGCCCCACGGGGGGCGGCGAGACCCAGTACTTC CASSPTGGGETQYF
TRBJ1-2 - TRBV30 - TGTGCCTGGAGTGTACGTGACAGCCTCTACACCTTC CAWSVRDSLYTF
TRBJ1-6 - TRBV4-2 - TGTGCCAGCAGCCAAGCCCAGTTACTAAATTCACCCCTCCACTTT CASSQAQLLNSPLHF
TRBJ1-6 - TRBV6-5 - TGTGCCAGCAGTGACGGGGGATCACCCCTCCACTTT CASSDGGSPLHF
TRBJ2-7 - TRBV5-5 - TGTGCCAGCAGCTTGGGTGCTAGCCTTAGCGACGAGCAGTACTTC CASSLGASLSDEQYF
TRBJ2-3 - TRBV9 TRBD1 TGTGCCAGCAGCAGAGGGGGCTCAGCCGATACGCAGTATTTT CASSRGGSADTQYF
TRBJ2-7 - TRBV19 TRBD2 TGTGCCAGTAGTATCGCGCGGGGGGCCTACGAGCAGTACTTC CASSIARGAYEQYF